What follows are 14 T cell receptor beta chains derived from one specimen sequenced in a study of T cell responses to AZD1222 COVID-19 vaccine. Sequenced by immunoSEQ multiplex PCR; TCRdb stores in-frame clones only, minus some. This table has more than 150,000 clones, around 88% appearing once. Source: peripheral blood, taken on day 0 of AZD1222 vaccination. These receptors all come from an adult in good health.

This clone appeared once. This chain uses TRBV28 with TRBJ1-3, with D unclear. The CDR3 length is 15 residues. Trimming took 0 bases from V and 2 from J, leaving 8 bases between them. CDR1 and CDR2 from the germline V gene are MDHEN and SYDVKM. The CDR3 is CASSLWGEAGNTIYF. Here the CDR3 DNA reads TGTGCCAGCAGTTTATGGGGAGAGGCTGGAAACACCATATATTTT.

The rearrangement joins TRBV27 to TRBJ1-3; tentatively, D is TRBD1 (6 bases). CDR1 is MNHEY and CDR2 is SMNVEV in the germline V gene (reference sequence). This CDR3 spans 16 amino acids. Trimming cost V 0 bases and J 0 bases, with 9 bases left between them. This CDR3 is CASSLSGANSGNTIYF. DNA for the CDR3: TGTGCCAGCAGTTTATCGGGGGCAAACTCTGGAAACACCATATATTTT.

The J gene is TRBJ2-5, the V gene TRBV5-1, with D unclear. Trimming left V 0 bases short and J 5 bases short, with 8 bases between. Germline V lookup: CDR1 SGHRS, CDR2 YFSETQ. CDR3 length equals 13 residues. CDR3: CASSLDRWETQYF. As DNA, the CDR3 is TGCGCCAGCAGCTTGGACCGATGGGAGACCCAGTACTTC.

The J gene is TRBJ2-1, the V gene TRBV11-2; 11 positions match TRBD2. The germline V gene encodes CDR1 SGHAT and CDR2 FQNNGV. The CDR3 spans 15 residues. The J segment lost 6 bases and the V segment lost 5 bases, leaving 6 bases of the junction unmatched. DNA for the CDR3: TGTGCCAGCAGCACCGGAACTAGCGGGAGCAATGAGCAGTTCTTC. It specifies CASSTGTSGSNEQFF.

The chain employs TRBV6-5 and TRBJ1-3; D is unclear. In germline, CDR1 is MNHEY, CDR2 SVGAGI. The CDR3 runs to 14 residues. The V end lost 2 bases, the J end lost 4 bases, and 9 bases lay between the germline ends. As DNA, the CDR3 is TGTGCCAGCAGTTACGGGAGCGGAGGAAACACCATATATTTT. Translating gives CASSYGSGGNTIYF.

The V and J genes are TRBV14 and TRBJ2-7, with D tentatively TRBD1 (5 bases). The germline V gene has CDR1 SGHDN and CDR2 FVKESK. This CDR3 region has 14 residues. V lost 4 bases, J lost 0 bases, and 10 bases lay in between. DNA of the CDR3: TGTGCCAGCAGCCGAGCGACAGTCTCCTACGAGCAGTACTTC. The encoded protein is CASSRATVSYEQYF.

The CDR3 sequence is CASSNILGPQHF. The CDR3 nucleotides read TGTGCCAGCAGCAATATACTAGGGCCCCAGCATTTT. V gene TRBV7-9 combines with J gene TRBJ1-5; D not resolved. V lost 5 bases and J lost 9, with 11 bases in between. This CDR3 region has 12 residues. The germline gives CDR1 SEHNR, CDR2 FQNEAQ (reference sequence).

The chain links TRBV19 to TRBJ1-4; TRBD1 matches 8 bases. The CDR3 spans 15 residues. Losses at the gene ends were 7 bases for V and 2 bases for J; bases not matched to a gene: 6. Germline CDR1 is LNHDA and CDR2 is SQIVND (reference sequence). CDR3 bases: TGTGCCAGTAAACCCCGGACAGGGACTAATGAAAAACTGTTTTTT. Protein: CASKPRTGTNEKLFF.

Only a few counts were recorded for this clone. CDR3 protein: CASSLARRQGNQPQHF. Here the CDR3 DNA reads TGTGCCAGCAGCTTAGCGCGGAGACAGGGCAATCAGCCCCAGCATTTT. The chain links TRBV7-2 to TRBJ1-5, with D tentatively TRBD1 (6 bases). V lost 0 bases and J 2 bases, leaving 11 bases between the germline ends. The CDR3 is made up of 16 amino acids. Looked up from germline, CDR1 is SGHTA and CDR2 is FQGNSA.

The CDR3 reads CASSYRQAPNYGYTF. CDR3 nucleotides: TGTGCCAGCAGTTACCGCCAGGCCCCTAACTATGGCTACACCTTC. The chain has TRBV6-2 or TRBV6-3 and TRBJ1-2; no firm D call. The length of the CDR3 is 15 residues. The V gene lost 2 bases and the J gene lost 0 bases, with 10 bases spanning the gap. Germline CDR1 MNHEY, CDR2 SVGEGT.

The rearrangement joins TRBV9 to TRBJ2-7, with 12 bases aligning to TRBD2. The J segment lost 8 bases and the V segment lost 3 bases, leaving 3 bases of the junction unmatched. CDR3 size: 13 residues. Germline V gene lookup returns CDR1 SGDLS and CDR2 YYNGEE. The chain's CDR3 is CASSASGRAQQYF. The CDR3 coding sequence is TGTGCCAGCAGCGCTAGCGGGAGGGCCCAGCAGTACTTC.

The CDR3 protein is CATRAETSTDTQYF. The CDR3 bases are TGTGCCACCAGGGCGGAAACTAGCACAGATACGCAGTATTTT. The chain combines TRBV24-1 with TRBJ2-3, with D unclear. Germline V gives CDR1 KGHDR, CDR2 SFDVKD. The V gene lost 7 bases and the J gene lost 0 bases, with 10 bases spanning the gap. The CDR3 extends over 14 amino acids.

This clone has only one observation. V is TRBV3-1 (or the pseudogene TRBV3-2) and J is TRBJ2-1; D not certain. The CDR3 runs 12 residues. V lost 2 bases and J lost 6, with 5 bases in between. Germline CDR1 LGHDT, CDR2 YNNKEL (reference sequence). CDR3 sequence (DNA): TGTGCCAGCAGCCAACTCTCCAATGAGCAGTTCTTC. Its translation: CASSQLSNEQFF.

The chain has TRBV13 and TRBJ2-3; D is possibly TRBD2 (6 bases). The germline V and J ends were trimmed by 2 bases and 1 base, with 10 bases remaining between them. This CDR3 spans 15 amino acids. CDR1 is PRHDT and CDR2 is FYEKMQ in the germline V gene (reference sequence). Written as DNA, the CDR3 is TGTGCCAGCAGCTTAAGGGACTTGGGCACAGATACGCAGTATTTT. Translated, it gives CASSLRDLGTDTQYF.